The 6 T cell receptor beta chains below were found in one sample sequenced in a study of cytomegalovirus exposure and HLA in healthy donors. The PCR employed 60 Vbeta primers together with 13 Jbeta primers. Assay: immunoSEQ multiplex PCR; the TCRdb copy retains only in-frame clones and omits some. The data contain 110,000 to 150,000 clones, nearly 85% of them singletons. The sequenced sample consisted of PBMCs. Source of these receptors: a male donor in good health and CMV-seronegative.

This rearrangement joins TRBV5-4 to TRBJ1-4; 7 bases are shared with TRBD1. The CDR3 consists of 13 residues. The V gene end was trimmed by 3 bases and the J gene end by 8 bases; junction bases not matched to a gene: 4. Per germline, CDR1 SGHNT and CDR2 YYREEE (reference sequence). This CDR3 is CASSSGQEEKLFF. In DNA form, the CDR3 reads TGTGCCAGCAGCTCAGGACAGGAAGAAAAACTGTTTTTT.

The V and J genes are TRBV30 and TRBJ2-7, with D unresolved. Germline V lookup: CDR1 GTSNPN, CDR2 SVGIG (reference sequence). Trimming left V 3 bases short and J 1 base short, with 10 bases between. The length of the CDR3 is 13 residues. CDR3 in amino acids: CAWRLAMSYEQYF. The CDR3 DNA is TGTGCCTGGAGGTTAGCCATGTCCTACGAGCAGTACTTC.

This chain uses TRBV27 with TRBJ2-5; 10 nucleotides align to TRBD1. V lost 0 bases and J lost 3; bases outside the gene matches: 7. The CDR3 is 17 residues long. Germline CDR1 reads MNHEY; CDR2 reads SMNVEV (reference sequence). CDR3 nucleotides: TGTGCCAGCAGTTTATCCTCGGGAGGGACAGGGGAAGAGACCCAGTACTTC. Translated, it gives CASSLSSGGTGEETQYF.

The chain couples TRBV6-1 to TRBJ1-2; D is unclear. Trimming shortened V by 5 bases and J by 3 bases, and 10 bases separated the two germline ends. This CDR3 has 13 residues. Looked up from germline, CDR1 is MNHNS and CDR2 is SASEGT. CDR3 region: CASSPDKDYGYTF. In nucleotides, the CDR3 is TGTGCCAGCAGTCCCGACAAGGACTATGGCTACACCTTC.

V is TRBV27 and J is TRBJ2-7, with 9 nucleotides matching TRBD1. Germline assignment: CDR1 MNHEY and CDR2 SMNVEV (reference sequence). The V segment lost 4 bases and the J segment 7 bases; nucleotides outside the gene matches: 5. CDR3 length: 13 residues. CDR3 nucleotides: TGTGCCAGCAGTTCACAGGGGGCGCGGGAGCAGTACTTC. This translates into CASSSQGAREQYF.

The chain recombines TRBV2 with TRBJ2-1, with TRBD2 matching over 9 bases. The germline gives CDR1 SNHLY, CDR2 FYNNEI. Unmatched junction bases numbered 18, after V lost 7 bases and J lost 8 bases. There are 17 residues in the CDR3. CDR3 in DNA: TGTGCCAGCATTAAATTTTCTGGCGGGGGGGCCTTGGATGAGCAGTTCTTC. Its translation is CASIKFSGGGALDEQFF.